Detailed here is one TCR beta chain. Its antigen is unidentified. The data are from a study of cytomegalovirus exposure and HLA in healthy donors. General study findings and limits: Follow-up analysis seemed to connect common viral pathogens with several of the most significant clusters identified. In a later analysis, HLA-C alleles had the fewest associated TCRs, DRB1 alleles the most.

13 Jbeta primers and 60 Vbeta primers were used for the PCR. TCRdb keeps only in-frame clones here, not all; method: immunoSEQ multiplex PCR. This table has approximately 140,000 clones, over 60% appearing once. From germline, CDR1 is MDHEN and CDR2 SYDVKM. There are 14 residues in the CDR3. Trimming left V 3 bases short and J 0 bases short, with 3 bases between. The sequencing sample was made of PBMCs. The chain joins TRBV28 to TRBJ2-6; D call uncertain. This sequence originates from a woman between 55 and 75 years old in good health and CMV-seronegative. This CDR3 is CASSFSSGANVLTF. In DNA form, the CDR3 reads TGTGCCAGCAGTTTTAGCTCTGGGGCCAACGTCCTGACTTTC.